These 18 T cell receptor beta chains originate from one sample sequenced in a study of blood T cell repertoires in COVID-19. Assay used: immunoSEQ multiplex PCR; TCRdb lists only in-frame clones, some missing. The sample lists 200,000 to 250,000 clones, 84% seen once, with around 18% in the top ten. The sequencing input was peripheral blood. These receptors originate from a woman aged 80 or over with active or convalescent COVID-19.

J is TRBJ1-4 and V is TRBV5-6, with D possibly TRBD1 on 6 matching bases. CDR3 size: 15 residues. V lost 0 bases, J lost 8 bases, and 14 bases lay in between. Germline CDR1 reads SGHDT; CDR2 reads YYEEEE. For the CDR3, the DNA is TGTGCCAGCAGCTTGGCCCAGGGGATTCGAGAAAAACTGTTTTTT. The encoded protein is CASSLAQGIREKLFF.

J is TRBJ2-2 and V is TRBV7-3, with TRBD2 as a possible D gene (6 bases). Per germline, CDR1 SGHTA and CDR2 FQGTGA. CDR3 length: 16 amino acids. V was trimmed by 3 bases and J by 1 base, leaving 12 bases between them. CDR3 sequence: CASSFVASVNTGELFF. DNA of the CDR3: TGTGCCAGCAGCTTTGTGGCTAGCGTGAACACCGGGGAGCTGTTTTTT.

The V gene is TRBV3-1 (or the pseudogene TRBV3-2), the J gene TRBJ2-5; tentatively, D is TRBD2 (5 bases). In germline, CDR1 is LGHDT, CDR2 YNNKEL (reference sequence). V dropped 1 base and J dropped 2 bases, with 14 bases sitting between them. The CDR3 extends over 16 amino acids. The CDR3 sequence: CASSQVGRRAQETQYF. The DNA for the CDR3 is TGTGCCAGCAGCCAAGTCGGCAGGCGGGCGCAAGAGACCCAGTACTTC.

V is TRBV28 and J is TRBJ2-1; TRBD1 agrees at 9 bases. This CDR3 has 14 residues. V lost 6 bases, J lost 7 bases, and 7 bases stayed unmatched. Germline CDR1 and CDR2: MDHEN and SYDVKM. CDR3 nucleotide sequence: TGTGCCAGCAGCGAGACAGGGGGAAATAATGAGCAGTTCTTC. Its translation is CASSETGGNNEQFF.

The V gene is TRBV7-2, the J gene TRBJ2-7; weak D call: TRBD1 (6 bases). V lost 5 bases, J lost 4 bases, and 12 bases lay in between. Germline assignment: CDR1 SGHTA and CDR2 FQGNSA. The CDR3 is 13 amino acids. The DNA of the CDR3 is TGTGCCAGCAGCGCAGGACAGCGGTACGAGCAGTACTTC. Its translation: CASSAGQRYEQYF.

CDR3 amino acids: CASSQRRSGILDTEAFF. CDR3 DNA sequence: TGCGCCAGCAGTCAACGCAGGTCGGGGATCTTGGACACTGAAGCTTTCTTT. This chain connects TRBV23-1 to TRBJ1-1, with no clear D. TRBV23-1 is an ORF, and what it does is uncertain. The CDR3 length is 17 residues. Deletions cut 2 bases from V and 3 bases from J, with 19 bases between.

The genes are TRBV5-1 and TRBJ2-5; tentatively, D is TRBD1 (6 bases). The germline V and J ends were trimmed by 0 bases and 3 bases, with 6 bases remaining between them. The V gene's germline CDR1 is SGHRS and CDR2 YFSETQ. There are 13 residues in the CDR3. The CDR3 nucleotides read TGCGCCAGCAGCTTGGACAGGGAAGAGACCCAGTACTTC. Its translation is CASSLDREETQYF. Variable domain in full (rest from reference TRBV5-1 and TRBJ2-5): KAGVTQTPRYLIKTRGQQVTLSCSPISGHRSVSWYQQTPGQGLQFLFEYFSETQRNKGNFPGRFSGRQFSNSRSEMNVSTLELGDSALYLCASSLDREETQYFGPGTRLLVL.

The chain recombines TRBV6-5 with TRBJ2-3, with D perhaps matching TRBD2 (5 bases). The V end was cut by 11 bases, the J end by 2 bases, with 14 bases between. The CDR3 covers 13 residues. Germline V lookup: CDR1 MNHEY, CDR2 SVGAGI. CDR3 residues: CAGGLGDTDTQYF. CDR3 sequence (DNA): TGTGCCGGAGGATTAGGAGACACAGATACGCAGTATTTT.

This sequence joins TRBV7-9 and TRBJ1-2; a possible D gene is TRBD1 (6 bases). V was shortened by 8 bases and J by 2 bases, with 9 bases between the two germline ends. The CDR3 has 12 amino acids. Per the germline V gene, CDR1 is SEHNR and CDR2 is FQNEAQ (reference sequence). CDR3 amino acids: CASGQMNYGYTF. The CDR3 DNA reads TGTGCCAGCGGACAGATGAACTATGGCTACACCTTC.

The chain links TRBV4-2 to TRBJ2-2, with D perhaps TRBD1 (5 bases). This CDR3 contains 16 residues. Trimming left V 8 bases short and J 1 base short, with 17 bases between. CDR1 LGHNA and CDR2 YNFKEQ come from the germline V gene. The CDR3 coding sequence is TGTGCCAGCGTCTCTCAGGGATACTTGAACACCGGGGAGCTGTTTTTT. Encoded protein: CASVSQGYLNTGELFF.

The chain is built from TRBV7-9 and TRBJ1-2, with TRBD1 matching 11 bases. Germline-derived CDR1 and CDR2 are SEHNR and FQNEAQ (reference sequence). The CDR3 length is 16 residues. V was pared by 2 bases and J by 4 bases, with 6 bases of the junction left unmatched. CDR3 DNA: TGTGCCAGCAGCTTATCCGTGGGACAGGGGGTCTATGGCTACACCTTC. Translated: CASSLSVGQGVYGYTF.

The chain carries TRBV6-2 or TRBV6-3 and TRBJ1-5; 8 nucleotides match TRBD1. This CDR3 contains 13 residues. From germline, CDR1 is MNHEY and CDR2 SVGEGT. V lost 5 bases and J lost 7; bases outside the gene matches: 4. The CDR3 nucleotides are TGTGCCAGCAGTGACAGGGGACGCCAGCCCCAGCATTTT. The encoded protein is CASSDRGRQPQHF.

The chain combines TRBV5-6 with TRBJ2-7, with D unresolved. Trimming cost V 1 base and J 0 bases, with 5 bases left between them. Germline CDR1 SGHDT, CDR2 YYEEEE. The CDR3 is 13 amino acids. The CDR3 DNA follows: TGTGCCAGCAGCTTGCCTCCCTCCTACGAGCAGTACTTC. This codes for CASSLPPSYEQYF.

This clone occurred once. The chain couples TRBV7-9 to TRBJ2-7; 9 positions match TRBD2. CDR3 size: 15 residues. The germline V gene has CDR1 SEHNR and CDR2 FQNEAQ (reference sequence). V lost 5 bases to trimming and J lost 2 bases; unmatched junction nucleotides: 7. DNA of the CDR3: TGTGCCAGCAGCAAACTAGCGGGCGACCCCTACGAGCAGTACTTC. It encodes CASSKLAGDPYEQYF.

V is TRBV28 and J is TRBJ2-7; a possible D gene is TRBD1 (6 bases). With 8 bases removed from V and 9 bases from J, the gap between germline ends came to 26 bases. The CDR3 sequence is 15 residues long. From germline, CDR1 is MDHEN and CDR2 SYDVKM. The CDR3 sequence is CASWTPGTSWERQYF. DNA of the CDR3: TGTGCCAGCTGGACCCCCGGGACATCGTGGGAGAGGCAGTACTTC. Full variable domain (remainder filled in from reference TRBV28 and TRBJ2-7): DVKVTQSSRYLVKRTGEKVFLECVQDMDHENMFWYRQDPGLGLRLIYFSYDVKMKEKGDIPEGYSVSREKKERFSLILESASTNQTSMYLCASWTPGTSWERQYFGPGTRLTVT.

This clone occurred once. The gene calls are TRBV2 and TRBJ1-4, with TRBD1 matching 10 bases. Germline-derived CDR1 and CDR2 are SNHLY and FYNNEI. Trimming removed 11 bases from V and 4 bases from J; junction bases left unmatched: 7. This CDR3 is built from 14 residues. CDR3 in amino acids: CAGGQGTGNEKLFF. CDR3 in DNA: TGTGCCGGGGGACAGGGGACCGGTAATGAAAAACTGTTTTTT.

This clone has just a few counts. V gene TRBV27 combines with J gene TRBJ1-5; 10 bases line up with TRBD1. Trimming removed 5 bases from V and 5 bases from J; junction bases left unmatched: 3. The CDR3 is 14 amino acids. Germline V gene sequence: CDR1 MNHEY, CDR2 SMNVEV (reference sequence). As DNA, the CDR3 is TGTGCCAGCAGTCCCGACAGGGGGCATCAGCCCCAGCATTTT. Translating it yields CASSPDRGHQPQHF.

The chain employs TRBV7-3 and TRBJ2-3; no firm D call. Germline CDR1 SGHTA, CDR2 FQGTGA. V was pared by 4 bases and J by 0 bases, with 20 bases between. The CDR3 runs to 18 residues. The CDR3 sequence: CASSSPRVRGRSTDTQYF. In nucleotides, the CDR3 is TGTGCCAGCAGCTCGCCCAGAGTTCGCGGCAGAAGCACAGATACGCAGTATTTT.